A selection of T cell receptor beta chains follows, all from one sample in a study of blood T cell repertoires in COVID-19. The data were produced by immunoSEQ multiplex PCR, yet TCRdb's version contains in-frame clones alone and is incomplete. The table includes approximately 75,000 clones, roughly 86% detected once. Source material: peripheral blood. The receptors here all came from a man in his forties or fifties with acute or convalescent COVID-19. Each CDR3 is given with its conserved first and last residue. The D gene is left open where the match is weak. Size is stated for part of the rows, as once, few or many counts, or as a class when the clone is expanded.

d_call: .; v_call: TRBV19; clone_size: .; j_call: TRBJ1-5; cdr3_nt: TGTGCCAGCCTCAGAACCCCAGGGGCCAATCAGCCCCAGCATTTT; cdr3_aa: CASLRTPGANQPQHF
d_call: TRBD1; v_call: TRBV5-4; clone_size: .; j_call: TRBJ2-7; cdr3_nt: TGTGCCAGCAGCTTGGGTACCAGGGGGCTCGACGAGCAGTACTTC; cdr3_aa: CASSLGTRGLDEQYF
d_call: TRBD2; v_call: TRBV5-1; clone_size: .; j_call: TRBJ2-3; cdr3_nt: TGCGCCAGCAGCCCCCGGCTAGCGGTTAGCACAGATACGCAGTATTTT; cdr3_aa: CASSPRLAVSTDTQYF
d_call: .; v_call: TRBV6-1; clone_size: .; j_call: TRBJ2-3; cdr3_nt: TGTGCCAGCAGTGAACAGGGCGGCACAGATACGCAGTATTTT; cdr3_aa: CASSEQGGTDTQYF
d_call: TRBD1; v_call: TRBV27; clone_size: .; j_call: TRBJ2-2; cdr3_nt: TGTGCCAGCAGTCTCAGGGGGACGAACACCGGGGAGCTGTTTTTT; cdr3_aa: CASSLRGTNTGELFF
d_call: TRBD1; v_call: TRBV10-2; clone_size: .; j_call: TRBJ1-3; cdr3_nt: TGCGCCAGCAGTGACTACGGACAGGCTGACGGAAACACCATATATTTT; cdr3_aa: CASSDYGQADGNTIYF
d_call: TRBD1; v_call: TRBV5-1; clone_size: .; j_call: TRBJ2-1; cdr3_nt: TGCGCCAGTCGACAGGGAGTGGGTAGCTCCTACAATGAGCAGTTCTTC; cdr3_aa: CASRQGVGSSYNEQFF
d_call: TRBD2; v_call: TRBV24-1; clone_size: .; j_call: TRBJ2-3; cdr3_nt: TGTGCCACCAGTGACGGGACCGTGTCGTCGGGGGGTAGCACAGATACGCAGTATTTT; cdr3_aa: CATSDGTVSSGGSTDTQYF
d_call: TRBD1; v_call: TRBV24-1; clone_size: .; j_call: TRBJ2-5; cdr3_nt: TGTGCCACCAGTGATTCAAAGGGGGCTGGGGAGACCCAGTACTTC; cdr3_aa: CATSDSKGAGETQYF
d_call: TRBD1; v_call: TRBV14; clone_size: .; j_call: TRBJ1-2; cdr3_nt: TGTGCCAGCAGCCCTAGGACAGGGGGCTATGGCTACACCTTC; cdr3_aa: CASSPRTGGYGYTF
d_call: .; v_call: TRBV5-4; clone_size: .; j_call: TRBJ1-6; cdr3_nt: TGTGCCAGCAGCTTGGCCGGGGGGTTTAATAATTCACCCCTCCACTTT; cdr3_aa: CASSLAGGFNNSPLHF
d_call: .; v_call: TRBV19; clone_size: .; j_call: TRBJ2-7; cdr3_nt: TGTGCCAGTAGTATAGAACATTCCGGGATACAATACGAGCAGTACTTC; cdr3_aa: CASSIEHSGIQYEQYF
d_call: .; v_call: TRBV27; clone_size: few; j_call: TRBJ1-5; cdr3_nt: TGTGCCAGCAGTCCCCGGGGGGCATTGGTGCAGCCCCAGCATTTT; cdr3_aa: CASSPRGALVQPQHF
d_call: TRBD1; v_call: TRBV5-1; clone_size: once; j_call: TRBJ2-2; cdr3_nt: TGCGCCAGCAGCTTGGTGGGACAGGGGGCGAACACCGGGGAGCTGTTTTTT; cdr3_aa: CASSLVGQGANTGELFF
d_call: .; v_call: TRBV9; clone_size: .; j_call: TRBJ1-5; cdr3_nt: TGTGCCAGCGGGAAACAGGGAAACTTCTTTCAGCCCCAGCATTTT; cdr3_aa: CASGKQGNFFQPQHF
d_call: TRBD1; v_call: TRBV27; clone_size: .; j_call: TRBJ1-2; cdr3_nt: TGTGCCAGCAGTCCGGGACAGGGGGCCTATGGCTACACCTTC; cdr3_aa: CASSPGQGAYGYTF
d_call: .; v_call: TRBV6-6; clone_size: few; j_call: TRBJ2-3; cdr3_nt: TGTGCCAGCAGTTATCCGTCCCGCACAGATACGCAGTATTTT; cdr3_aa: CASSYPSRTDTQYF
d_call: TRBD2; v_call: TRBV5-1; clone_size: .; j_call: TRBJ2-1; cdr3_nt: TGCGCCAGCAGCTTGGGCAGCGGGGGGTCCTACAATGAGCAGTTCTTC; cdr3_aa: CASSLGSGGSYNEQFF
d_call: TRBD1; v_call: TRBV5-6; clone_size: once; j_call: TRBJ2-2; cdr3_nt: TGTGCCAGCAGCTTCCGGGACAGGGGGCGCATCGGGGAGCTGTTTTTT; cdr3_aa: CASSFRDRGRIGELFF
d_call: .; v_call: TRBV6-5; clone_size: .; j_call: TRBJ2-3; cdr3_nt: TGTGCCAGCAGTTCCCTAGCAGAAACGCAGTATTTT; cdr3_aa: CASSSLAETQYF
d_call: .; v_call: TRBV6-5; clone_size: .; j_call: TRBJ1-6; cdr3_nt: TGTGCCAGCAGCCGCCCCGTAGGGAGTAATTCACCCCTCCACTTT; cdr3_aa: CASSRPVGSNSPLHF
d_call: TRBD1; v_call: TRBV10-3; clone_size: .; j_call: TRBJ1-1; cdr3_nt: TGTGCCATCAGTATGGGACAGGGATATTCTGAAGCTTTCTTT; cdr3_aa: CAISMGQGYSEAFF